The source of this T cell receptor beta chain is a study of blood T cell repertoires in COVID-19. For the study at large: Some COVID-19 samples were acute and others convalescent; all came from the United States, Italy and Spain. The analysed material was cDNA or gDNA that came from T cells, B-cell-depleted T cells, or PBMCs.

In the original analysis: Reference gene primer amplification yielded estimated nucleated cell counts. TCRdb's table, derived via immunoSEQ multiplex PCR, lists solely in-frame clones and lacks some. The DNA was the basis for D and trimming; V, J and clone size are from that table. This sample has about 260,000 clones, with 75% to 90% found just once. V lost 1 base and J lost 0, with 4 bases in between. Germline CDR1 and CDR2: SGHTA and FQGNSA. The CDR3 spans 15 residues. The chain combines TRBV7-2 with TRBJ1-6; no clear D. The sample comprised peripheral blood. This sequence originates from a man aged 25-45 years with active or convalescent COVID-19. The chain's CDR3 is CASSLGSSYNSPLHF. The CDR3 DNA reads as TGTGCCAGCAGCTTAGGGAGCTCCTATAATTCACCCCTCCACTTT.